This T cell receptor beta chain emerged from a study of blood T cells in healthy people across ages. Broader study findings: Donors of long life had a larger count of naive CD4+ cells and greater diversity than aged donors. One million T cells yielded diversity estimates that were considered underestimates.

The authors ran a second PCR of about 6 to 12 cycles using a sample-barcoded 5' primer and a J-beta primer mix. Each cDNA molecule received a tag from a template-switch adaptor that had 12 random nucleotides. From the 5' RACE reads, TCRdb called clonotypes with MiXCR, one entry per CDR3 protein. The sample records 650,000 to 950,000 distinct CDR3 sequences, roughly 44% being singletons. Every donor provided roughly 9.1 milliliters of peripheral blood. The CDR3 runs 13 residues. From germline, CDR1 is MNHEY and CDR2 SVGAGI. The V end lost 2 bases, the J end lost 0 bases, and 4 bases lay between the germline ends. With respect to this clonotype: Its antigen remains unidentified.

Sequenced input: blood. The chain links TRBV6-5 to TRBJ1-2; no clear D gene. The receptor comes from a man aged 55 to 69 in good health. Here the CDR3 reads CASSYNSNYGYTF. The CDR3 bases are TGTGCCAGCAGTTACAATTCTAACTATGGCTACACCTTC.